A single sample is the source of the 9 T cell receptor beta chains below, sequenced in a study of control samples from healthy donors and cancer patients. Sequencing used immunoSEQ multiplex PCR; TCRdb keeps in-frame clones, though not all of them. The sample records 60,000 to 70,000 clones, 70% to 90% being singletons. The specimen sequenced was blood. The receptors were gathered from a man aged 35-49 years in good health.

V usage is TRBV29-1 and J usage is TRBJ1-2; D not resolved. The length of the CDR3 is 14 residues. The germline CDR1 and CDR2 sequences are SQVTM and ANQGSEA. Trimming stripped 6 bases from V and 2 bases from J, with 16 bases between. CDR3 coding DNA: TGCAGCGTGGGAACTGGCAGTGGGAACTATGGCTACACCTTC. Its translation: CSVGTGSGNYGYTF.

The chain carries TRBV6-5 and TRBJ1-2; D gene ambiguous. In germline, CDR1 is MNHEY, CDR2 SVGAGI. CDR3 size: 13 residues. The V and J ends lost 0 bases and 13 bases respectively, with 15 bases between them. The CDR3 nucleotides are TGTGCCAGCAGTTACTCGGGTTGGGAGGTCGGCACCTTC. Translating gives CASSYSGWEVGTF.

V is TRBV12-5 and J is TRBJ2-5; 8 bases map to TRBD1. Germline values: CDR1 LGHNT, CDR2 FRNRAP. The ends lost 6 bases at V and 2 bases at J; junction bases unmatched: 5. The length of the CDR3 is 14 residues. The CDR3 DNA follows: TGTGCTAGTGGACGGACAGGGAGGCAAGAGACCCAGTACTTC. Protein sequence: CASGRTGRQETQYF.

The rearrangement links TRBV11-2 to TRBJ1-2; TRBD1 matches 9 bases. The V and J ends lost 5 bases and 8 bases, in that order; junction bases with no gene match: 9. The germline V gene has CDR1 SGHAT and CDR2 FQNNGV. The CDR3 sequence is 14 residues long. The CDR3 coding sequence is TGTGCCAGCAGCGATTACAGGGGGCTGAGGGGCTACACCTTC. It yields the protein CASSDYRGLRGYTF.

CDR3 loop: CASGVLLMNTEAFF. The CDR3 DNA reads as TGTGCCAGCGGGGTACTACTTATGAACACTGAAGCTTTCTTT. The rearrangement joins TRBV7-3 to TRBJ1-1; D is ambiguous. V was shortened by 8 bases and J by 0 bases, with 13 bases between the two germline ends. CDR3 length: 14 amino acids. Per the germline V gene, CDR1 is SGHTA and CDR2 is FQGTGA. Filled out from reference TRBV7-3 and TRBJ1-1, the complete variable domain reads GAGVSQTPSNKVTEKGKYVELRCDPISGHTALYWYRQSLGQGPEFLIYFQGTGAADDSGLPNDRFFAVRPEGSVSTLKIQRTERGDSAVYLCASGVLLMNTEAFFGQGTRLTVV.

The V and J genes are TRBV28 and TRBJ2-7, with no clear D. The CDR3 runs to 14 residues. The germline CDR1 and CDR2 sequences are MDHEN and SYDVKM. The ends were cut back, 2 bases at V and 2 bases at J, with 10 bases in the middle. The CDR3 here is CASSLDLGTYEQYF. For the CDR3, the DNA is TGTGCCAGCAGTTTAGACTTGGGGACCTACGAGCAGTACTTC. The variable domain in full, completed from reference TRBV28 and TRBJ2-7, reads DVKVTQSSRYLVKRTGEKVFLECVQDMDHENMFWYRQDPGLGLRLIYFSYDVKMKEKGDIPEGYSVSREKKERFSLILESASTNQTSMYLCASSLDLGTYEQYFGPGTRLTVT.

This clone has just a few counts. The chain links TRBV7-2 to TRBJ2-5; the D gene is possibly TRBD2 (7 bases). V was clipped by 4 bases and J by 4 bases, with 16 bases between them. The CDR3 contains 15 residues. Per germline, CDR1 SGHTA and CDR2 FQGNSA. The CDR3: CASSYGGRSGETQYF. The CDR3 nucleotides are TGTGCCAGCAGCTACGGGGGGCGCTCGGGAGAGACCCAGTACTTC.

The genes are TRBV3-1 (or the pseudogene TRBV3-2) and TRBJ2-4; D may be TRBD1 or TRBD2 (7 bases each). CDR3 size: 18 residues. V lost 4 bases to trimming and J lost 1 base, with 20 bases between them. Per germline, CDR1 LGHDT and CDR2 YNNKEL (reference sequence). CDR3 nucleotide sequence: TGTGCCAGCAGCCCCCCCTGTTTCAGGGGGGGGGCCAAAAACATTCAGTACTTC. This gives the protein CASSPPCFRGGAKNIQYF.

This chain links TRBV7-2 with TRBJ2-3; 8 positions agree with TRBD2. V was clipped by 2 bases and J by 6 bases; unmatched bases: 7. The CDR3 runs 15 residues. Germline values: CDR1 SGHTA, CDR2 FQGNSA. CDR3 loop: CASSLSATSVDTQYF. DNA for the CDR3: TGTGCCAGCAGCTTATCGGCGACTAGCGTGGATACGCAGTATTTT.